The present entry profiles one TCR beta chain with its context. Its antigen is unknown. The sample originates from a study of persistence of HIV-infected CD4 T cells. This was the immunoSEQ version 4 assay in survey mode. The method was immunoSEQ multiplex PCR; TCRdb's version includes in-frame clones alone and lacks a portion of them. Of approximately 45,000 clones listed, 85% to 90% are singletons. Cells were stimulated nonspecifically with anti-CD3/anti-CD28 magnetic beads. Responding CD4+ T cells were sorted by upregulation of both CD40 ligand and CD69. Donors had CD4+ T cell counts above 400 cells/uL and were CMV-seropositive. The CDR3 is made up of 11 amino acids. Germline V gives CDR1 LGHNA, CDR2 YNFKEQ. The ends were cut back, 4 bases at V and 6 bases at J, with 4 bases in the middle.

The genes are TRBV4-2 and TRBJ2-4; D unclear. The sequence was obtained from an adult woman with HIV who was CMV-seropositive. The sample in question was CD4+ T cells sorted from PBMCs after approximately 18-hour stimulation, obtained from a patient who received antiretroviral therapy. This chain's CDR3 is CASSRANIQYF. The CDR3, as DNA: TGTGCCAGCAGCCGAGCAAACATTCAGTACTTC.